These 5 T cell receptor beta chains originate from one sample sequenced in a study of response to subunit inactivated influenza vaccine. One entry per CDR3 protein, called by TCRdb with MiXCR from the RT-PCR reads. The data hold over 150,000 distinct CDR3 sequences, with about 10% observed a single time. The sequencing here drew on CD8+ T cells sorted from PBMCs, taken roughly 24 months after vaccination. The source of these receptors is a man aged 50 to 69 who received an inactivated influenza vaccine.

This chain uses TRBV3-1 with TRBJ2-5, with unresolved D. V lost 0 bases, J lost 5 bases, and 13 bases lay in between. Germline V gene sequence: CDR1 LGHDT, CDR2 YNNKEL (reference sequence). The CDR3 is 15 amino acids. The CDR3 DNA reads TGTGCCAGCAGCCAAGATTCACGGTTTTGGGAGACCCAGTACTTC. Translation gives CASSQDSRFWETQYF.

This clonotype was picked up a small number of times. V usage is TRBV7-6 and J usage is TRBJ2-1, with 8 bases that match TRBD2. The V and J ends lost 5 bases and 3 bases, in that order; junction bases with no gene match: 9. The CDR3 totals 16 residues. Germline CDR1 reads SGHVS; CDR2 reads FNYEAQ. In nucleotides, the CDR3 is TGTGCCAGCAGCGTCGGGGGGGCCGGGGTCTACAATGAGCAGTTCTTC. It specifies CASSVGGAGVYNEQFF.

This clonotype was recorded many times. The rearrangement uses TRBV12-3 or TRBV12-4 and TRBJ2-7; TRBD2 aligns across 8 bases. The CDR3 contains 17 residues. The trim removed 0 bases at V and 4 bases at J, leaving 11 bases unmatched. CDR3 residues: CASSLARLAGISYEQYF. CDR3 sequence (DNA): TGTGCCAGCAGTTTAGCGCGGCTAGCGGGTATATCATACGAGCAGTACTTC.

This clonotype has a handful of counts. The CDR3 coding sequence is TGTGCCAGCAGCCAAGACGCTAGCCTTGAGCAGTTCTTC. It encodes CASSQDASLEQFF. The chain employs TRBV4-2 and TRBJ2-1, with D perhaps TRBD2 (5 bases). Germline V CDR1 and CDR2: LGHNA, YNFKEQ. Trimming left V 0 bases short and J 9 bases short, with 9 bases between. The CDR3 extends over 13 amino acids.

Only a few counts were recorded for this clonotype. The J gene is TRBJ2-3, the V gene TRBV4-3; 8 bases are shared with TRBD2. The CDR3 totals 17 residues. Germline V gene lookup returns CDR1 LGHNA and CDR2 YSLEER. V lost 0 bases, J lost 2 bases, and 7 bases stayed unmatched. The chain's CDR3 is CASSQDVVAGTTDTQYF. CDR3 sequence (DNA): TGCGCCAGCAGCCAAGATGTAGTAGCGGGGACCACAGATACGCAGTATTTT.